The following is a T cell receptor (beta chain) sequence with its context. Its antigen is unknown. Base qualities were left out, and no much larger clone turns up one base away. The data are from a study of blood T cells in healthy people across ages (dated by TCRdb to about 2015). At the level of the whole study: In model experiments, template switching captured about one uniquely barcoded TCR beta cDNA molecule for every two T cells. The study measured age-related changes in TCR beta repertoire diversity using deep sequencing normalized with unique cDNA molecular identifiers. Donors were grouped into four age groups: young (average roughly 17 years), middle-aged (39), aged (62) and long-lived (82). To avoid experimental bias, donors of different ages were spread randomly across the sequencing lanes. For two donors (one aged 18 to 30 and one aged 80 or older), the study analyzed two additional independent replicas of 1 million unique cDNA reads from the same blood draw. The investigation overall reported the following: Observed TCR beta diversity correlated strongly with the percentage of naive T cells measured by flow cytometry. Estimates of total diversity from one million sequenced T cells were regarded as lower bounds and underestimates. The long-lived group showed more naive CD4+ T cells, fewer expanded clones and increased TCR diversity than the aged group, suggesting age selection. Because donor CMV infection status was unknown, age-related changes in expanded clonotypes were potentially confounded. Because profiling used bulk unsorted PBMCs, naive and antigen-experienced compartments could not be compared conclusively. Observed TCR beta diversity per million T cells fell roughly linearly with age, and a significant reduction was already apparent by age roughly 40.

From the cysteine up to the phenylalanine, the CDR3 has a length of 14 residues. Only CDR3 DNA remains: 42 bases, in frame from the first base. The trim is 1 base for V and 6 bases for J, with a gap of 10 bases between the germline ends. The germline V gene gives CDR1 as SGHTA and CDR2 as FQGNSA. Library preparation used 5' RACE. The instrument given in TCRdb is Illumina HiSeq 2500. The second PCR ran for about 7 to 11 cycles and used a J-beta primer mix along with a sample-barcoded 5' primer. A template-switch 5' adaptor carrying 12 random nucleotides introduced a unique molecular identifier onto each TCR beta cDNA molecule. At least 2.5 million CDR3-containing paired-end reads were obtained from each sample. First-strand cDNA was synthesized from all RNA with the Mint cDNA synthesis kit, primed by a TRBC-specific oligonucleotide. After uracil-DNA glycosylase treatment, a first 18-cycle PCR used universal primers M1SS and BC2_uni_R on all cDNA. Concerning the study's data processing: Normalization of each sample was performed by random selection of 1 million high-quality reads, each carrying a distinct molecular identifier. Instead of being binned into consensus sequences, reads with shared molecular identifiers were discarded. CDR3 identification, clonotype clustering and error correction used MiTCR with a Q25 quality threshold and the strictest error-elimination algorithm. A nonparametric unseen species model with Euler transformation was used to estimate a lower bound on total TCR beta diversity. The public reads were run again by TCRdb, first through fastp at Q25 and then through MiXCR, and only productive beta chains were kept. Identical CDR3 protein sequences are pooled into one entry, listed with their most common genes and DNA. It is TCRdb's table, rather than the study itself, that gives the V and J calls and clone size. This sample comprises around 1,500,000 distinct CDR3 sequences, approximately 40% of them detected only once. The ten top clones hold under 8% of the sample.

Donors were a few dozen systemically healthy Caucasian individuals from Russia aged roughly 6 to 100 years. Around 9.8 milliliters of peripheral blood were collected from each donor into EDTA-treated Vacutainer tubes. PBMCs were isolated by Ficoll-Paque density-gradient centrifugation, with at least 7 million obtained per sample. Trizol reagent was used to extract total RNA from PBMCs, with at least 6 micrograms per sample. Naive CD45RAhigh/CD27high T cell percentages were measured by flow cytometry on a PBMC aliquot from every donor. The V and J genes are TRBV7-2 and TRBJ2-1; a tentative D call is TRBD2 (5 bases match). The receptor's source is a woman in her late teens or twenties in good health. Sequences were obtained from blood. The CDR3 reads as follows: CASSLGRGPNEQFF. Here is the DNA: TGTGCCAGCAGCTTAGGGCGAGGGCCCAATGAGCAGTTCTTC.